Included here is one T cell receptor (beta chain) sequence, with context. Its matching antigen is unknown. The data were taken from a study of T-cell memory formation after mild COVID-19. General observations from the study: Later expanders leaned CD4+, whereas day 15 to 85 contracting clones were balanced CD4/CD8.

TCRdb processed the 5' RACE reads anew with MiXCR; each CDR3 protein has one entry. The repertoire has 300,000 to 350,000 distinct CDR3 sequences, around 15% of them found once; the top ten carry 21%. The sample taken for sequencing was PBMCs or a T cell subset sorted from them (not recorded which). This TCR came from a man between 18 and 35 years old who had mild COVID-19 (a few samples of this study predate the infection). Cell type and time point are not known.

For the CDR3, the DNA is TGCGCCAGCAGTGAGTCGAAGCCGGGAGAGGGCTACACCTTC. Its protein is CASSESKPGEGYTF. V and J are TRBV10-2 and TRBJ1-2; D unresolved. This CDR3 comprises 14 residues. V lost 0 bases, J lost 8 bases, and 13 bases lay in between. The germline CDR1 and CDR2 sequences are WSHSY and SAAADI.